This T cell receptor beta chain is from a study of post-analysis software for immune sequencing data. Germline loops: CDR1 KGHSH, CDR2 LQKENI. The CDR3 has 15 amino acids. Trimming took off 3 bases at V and 5 bases at J, with 16 bases between the two ends. This clonotype was seen only a few times. Its antigen is not known. Libraries were made from TCR beta cDNA, and they carried unique molecular identifiers. TCRdb passed the PCR reads through MiXCR, listing each CDR3 protein once. The sample contains about 200,000 distinct CDR3 sequences, over 25% of which appear only once. Regarding the study as a whole: Patients showed TRBV5-6, TRBV5-1 and TRBV20-1 among four to six TRBV segments more frequent than in controls.

The clonotype was recovered from a girl aged 2-17 years with multiple sclerosis. Sequenced material: blood. The gene calls are TRBV18 and TRBJ1-1; D perhaps matches TRBD1 (5 bases). The CDR3 is CASSPGRSTGTEAFF. The CDR3 DNA reads TGTGCCAGCTCACCGGGACGTTCAACGGGGACTGAAGCTTTCTTT.